Below, 25 T cell receptor beta chains from the same sample are listed, as sequenced in a study of blood T cell repertoires in COVID-19. Libraries were prepared by immunoSEQ multiplex PCR; TCRdb keeps only in-frame clonotypes and omits some of them. The sample contains roughly 350,000 clones, more than 90% of which appear only once. Sequencing was performed on PBMCs or T cells enriched from blood (not recorded which). The origin of the receptors is a woman in her 30s who had recovered from COVID-19.

As DNA, the CDR3 is TGTGCCAGCAGTTACAGGAGGGGGGCCAACGTCCTGACTTTC. It is translated as CASSYRRGANVLTF. The chain employs TRBV6-2 or TRBV6-3 and TRBJ2-6, with TRBD2 as a possible D gene (5 bases). The CDR3 loop spans 14 amino acids. V dropped 2 bases and J dropped 4 bases, with 6 bases sitting between them. The germline V gene has CDR1 MNHEY and CDR2 SVGEGT.

This sequence joins TRBV7-9 and TRBJ2-3; 9 bases line up with TRBD1. CDR3 size: 15 residues. Germline CDR1 is SEHNR and CDR2 is FQNEAQ (reference sequence). V was clipped by 5 bases and J by 6 bases; unmatched bases: 9. CDR3: CASSNRDRESDTQYF. The CDR3 DNA follows: TGTGCCAGCAGCAACCGGGACAGGGAATCGGATACGCAGTATTTT.

The CDR3 region is CASNRGGGTDTQYF. In DNA, the CDR3 is TGTGCCAGTAACAGGGGTGGGGGCACAGATACGCAGTATTTT. The chain links TRBV19 to TRBJ2-3; 7 bases line up with TRBD1. This CDR3 region has 14 residues. The ends lost 7 bases at V and 1 base at J; junction bases unmatched: 5. The germline CDR1 and CDR2 sequences are LNHDA and SQIVND (reference sequence). The full variable domain, its missing parts supplied by reference TRBV19 and TRBJ2-3, is DGGITQSPKYLFRKEGQNVTLSCEQNLNHDAMYWYRQDPGQGLRLIYYSQIVNDFQKGDIAEGYSVSREKKESFPLTVTSAQKNPTAFYLCASNRGGGTDTQYFGPGTRLTVL.

This clone was seen more than once but under ten times. Germline is not matched at one junction end, which may reflect a read error. V usage is TRBV19 and J usage is TRBJ2-7, with 13 bases that match TRBD2. Germline lookup yields CDR1 LNHDA and CDR2 SQIVND (reference sequence). This CDR3 comprises 13 residues. CDR3 sequence: CASSSPGLAGHVF. The DNA of the CDR3 is TGTGCCAGTAGTTCCCCGGGACTAGCGGGGCATGTCTTC.

The gene calls are TRBV5-8 and TRBJ2-7; 9 bases agree with TRBD1. Trimming cost V 2 bases and J 6 bases; bases outside gene matches: 6. CDR3 size: 14 residues. Germline-derived CDR1 and CDR2 are SGHTS and YDEGEE. This CDR3 reads CASSFQDRGGEQYF. The CDR3 nucleotides are TGTGCCAGCAGCTTCCAGGACAGGGGAGGCGAGCAGTACTTC.

The chain links TRBV24-1 to TRBJ2-3, with unresolved D. The CDR3 runs to 13 residues. The V and J ends lost 7 bases and 1 base respectively, with 8 bases between them. Per germline, CDR1 KGHDR and CDR2 SFDVKD. The CDR3 nucleotides read TGTGCCACCAGACTCGGTCGCACAGATACGCAGTATTTT. Translating it yields CATRLGRTDTQYF.

The chain joins TRBV15 to TRBJ2-7; D unresolved. Germline CDR1 reads LNHNV; CDR2 reads YYDKDF (reference sequence). The CDR3 is made up of 12 amino acids. Deletions cut 1 base from V and 3 bases from J, with 4 bases between. CDR3 sequence: CATSRAGYEQYF. Written as DNA, the CDR3 is TGTGCCACCAGCAGAGCCGGCTACGAGCAGTACTTC.

This chain links TRBV18 with TRBJ2-6; 8 bases line up with TRBD1. This CDR3 is 17 amino acids long. J lost 2 bases, V lost 1 base, and 4 bases had no gene match. CDR1 is KGHSH, CDR2 LQKENI, per germline. The CDR3 loop is CASSPRQGAAGANVLTF. In DNA, the CDR3 is TGTGCCAGCTCACCACGGCAGGGGGCCGCTGGGGCCAACGTCCTGACTTTC.

This clone was counted a single time. The CDR3 sequence is CASSPGTGGYGYTF. CDR3 in DNA: TGTGCCAGCAGCCCTGGGACAGGGGGCTATGGCTACACCTTC. The chain joins TRBV7-9 to TRBJ1-2; 11 bases are shared with TRBD1. J lost 4 bases, V lost 5 bases, and 3 bases had no gene match. This CDR3 region has 14 residues. Germline V gene sequence: CDR1 SEHNR, CDR2 FQNEAQ (reference sequence).

The chain combines TRBV7-9 with TRBJ2-4, with 8 bases identical to TRBD2. V lost 8 bases, J lost 9 bases, and 6 bases stayed unmatched. The germline V gene has CDR1 SEHNR and CDR2 FQNEAQ (reference sequence). The CDR3 is 12 residues long. CDR3 DNA: TGTGCCAGCTCGGGAGGGGCGGGCATTCAGTACTTC. Encoded protein: CASSGGAGIQYF.

The V call is TRBV19, the J call TRBJ1-3; 8 positions match TRBD1. In germline, CDR1 is LNHDA, CDR2 SQIVND (reference sequence). The CDR3 length is 14 residues. The trim removed 5 bases at V and 4 bases at J, leaving 4 bases unmatched. The CDR3, as DNA: TGTGCCAGTAGTCCCGGGACAGGCGGAAACACCATATATTTT. This translates into CASSPGTGGNTIYF. Variable domain in full (rest from reference TRBV19 and TRBJ1-3): DGGITQSPKYLFRKEGQNVTLSCEQNLNHDAMYWYRQDPGQGLRLIYYSQIVNDFQKGDIAEGYSVSREKKESFPLTVTSAQKNPTAFYLCASSPGTGGNTIYFGEGSWLTVV.

This clone showed up just once. This chain joins TRBV2 and TRBJ2-1, with 12 bases matching TRBD2. Trimming at V came to 8 bases and at J to 8 bases, leaving 7 bases not matched to a gene. This CDR3 region has 14 residues. Germline CDR1 is SNHLY and CDR2 is FYNNEI. The CDR3 sequence is CASQLAGGLDEQFF. The CDR3 DNA follows: TGTGCCAGCCAACTAGCGGGGGGTCTCGATGAGCAGTTCTTC.

The V call is TRBV24-1, the J call TRBJ2-2; D not resolved. V lost 0 bases and J lost 1, with 8 bases in between. The V gene's germline CDR1 is KGHDR and CDR2 SFDVKD. The CDR3 is made up of 16 amino acids. DNA for the CDR3: TGTGCCACCAGTGATTTGCGGCAGGAGAACACCGGGGAGCTGTTTTTT. Protein product: CATSDLRQENTGELFF.

The rearrangement links TRBV28 to TRBJ1-1, with D perhaps matching TRBD1 (5 bases). The CDR3 contains 12 residues. V lost 8 bases, J lost 3 bases, and 10 bases lay in between. CDR1 MDHEN and CDR2 SYDVKM come from the germline V gene. The CDR3: CASRGGDTEAFF. In nucleotides, the CDR3 is TGTGCCAGCCGTGGGGGGGACACTGAAGCTTTCTTT.

The rearrangement uses TRBV3-1 (or the pseudogene TRBV3-2) and TRBJ2-1; D uncertain. The ends were cut back, 1 base at V and 7 bases at J, with 14 bases in the middle. The CDR3 totals 15 residues. Germline-derived CDR1 and CDR2 are LGHDT and YNNKEL (reference sequence). The CDR3 DNA is TGTGCCAGCAGCCAAGTTCCCCAGACTGGGAATGAGCAGTTCTTC. The encoded protein is CASSQVPQTGNEQFF.

This clone was seen a single time. The CDR3 spells CASSILAGAGELFF. The CDR3 DNA is TGTGCCAGTAGTATACTAGCGGGAGCCGGGGAGCTGTTTTTT. The chain carries TRBV19 and TRBJ2-2; 10 bases are shared with TRBD2. Looked up from germline, CDR1 is LNHDA and CDR2 is SQIVND (reference sequence). The CDR3 is 14 amino acids. The J segment lost 6 bases and the V segment lost 2 bases, leaving 0 bases of the junction unmatched.

The CDR3 here is CASIGTGLGETQYF. DNA of the CDR3: TGTGCCAGTATTGGGACAGGGTTGGGAGAGACCCAGTACTTC. V and J are TRBV19 and TRBJ2-5; TRBD1 matches 9 bases. Germline V gene lookup returns CDR1 LNHDA and CDR2 SQIVND (reference sequence). The trim removed 7 bases at V and 4 bases at J, leaving 7 bases unmatched. The CDR3 runs 14 residues.

This clone appeared once. This chain links TRBV2 with TRBJ2-1; 7 bases align to TRBD2. CDR1 and CDR2 (germline): SNHLY, FYNNEI. This CDR3 has 13 amino acids. The V segment lost 7 bases and the J segment 1 base; nucleotides outside the gene matches: 1. In DNA form, the CDR3 reads TGTGCCAGCACCGGGAGGTCCTACAATGAGCAGTTCTTC. Amino acid sequence: CASTGRSYNEQFF.

This clone was observed once. The V call is TRBV5-1, the J call TRBJ2-1, with 9 bases identical to TRBD1. Germline V gene lookup returns CDR1 SGHRS and CDR2 YFSETQ. The V and J ends lost 3 bases and 2 bases, in that order; junction bases with no gene match: 9. The CDR3 spans 17 residues. The CDR3 DNA reads TGCGCCAGCAGCTGGTACGGGACAGGGTCTACCTACAATGAGCAGTTCTTC. As protein: CASSWYGTGSTYNEQFF.

V usage is TRBV19 and J usage is TRBJ1-2, with 7 bases matching TRBD1. Germline values: CDR1 LNHDA, CDR2 SQIVND (reference sequence). With V trimmed by 9 bases and J by 0 bases, 7 bases remained unmatched. The CDR3 consists of 14 residues. The CDR3 loop reads CASQGDGSNYGYTF. CDR3 sequence (DNA): TGTGCCAGCCAGGGGGACGGTTCTAACTATGGCTACACCTTC. The full variable domain, in which reference TRBV19 and TRBJ1-2 provide the parts outside the CDR3, is DGGITQSPKYLFRKEGQNVTLSCEQNLNHDAMYWYRQDPGQGLRLIYYSQIVNDFQKGDIAEGYSVSREKKESFPLTVTSAQKNPTAFYLCASQGDGSNYGYTFGSGTRLTVV.

DNA of the CDR3: TGTGCCAGCAGCTTAGAGCCGGGGGGGCCGCAGTATTTT. Its protein is CASSLEPGGPQYF. V and J are TRBV7-6 and TRBJ2-3, with 8 bases identical to TRBD2. Germline CDR1 reads SGHVS; CDR2 reads FNYEAQ. CDR3 length: 13 amino acids. Trimming at V came to 1 base and at J to 10 bases, leaving 4 bases not matched to a gene.

The CDR3 loop is CASSSVVSSGRSSYNEQFF. CDR3 DNA: TGTGCCAGCAGTTCGGTGGTCTCCTCCGGGAGAAGCTCCTACAATGAGCAGTTCTTC. The V gene is TRBV27, the J gene TRBJ2-1; tentatively, D is TRBD2 (6 bases). The germline V gene encodes CDR1 MNHEY and CDR2 SMNVEV (reference sequence). The CDR3 spans 19 residues. Trimming pared 4 bases from V and 0 bases from J, leaving 22 bases between.

The table lists this clone with a count of one. The V gene is TRBV14, the J gene TRBJ2-1; D possibly corresponds to TRBD2 (7 bases). V lost 2 bases and J lost 7, with 15 bases in between. The CDR3 has 15 amino acids. Germline V gives CDR1 SGHDN, CDR2 FVKESK. CDR3 bases: TGTGCCAGCAGCCAATTTCAAGGGGGGGTGAATGAGCAGTTCTTC. This translates into CASSQFQGGVNEQFF. Full variable domain (remainder filled in from reference TRBV14 and TRBJ2-1): EAGVTQFPSHSVIEKGQTVTLRCDPISGHDNLYWYRRVMGKEIKFLLHFVKESKQDESGMPNNRFLAERTGGTYSTLKVQPAELEDSGVYFCASSQFQGGVNEQFFGPGTRLTVL.

This clone was seen a single time. This chain links TRBV7-2 with TRBJ1-2, with D possibly TRBD1 on 6 matching bases. Looked up from germline, CDR1 is SGHTA and CDR2 is FQGNSA. The CDR3 is 14 amino acids. Trimming stripped 1 base from V and 5 bases from J, with 11 bases between. The CDR3 loop is CASSLGGGVYGYTF. Here the CDR3 DNA reads TGTGCCAGCAGCTTAGGAGGGGGAGTATATGGCTACACCTTC.

V usage is TRBV3-1 (or the pseudogene TRBV3-2) and J usage is TRBJ2-1; 9 positions match TRBD1. Germline trimming cut 3 bases from V and 5 bases from J; bases unmatched to any gene: 5. The CDR3 is 15 residues long. The germline V gene has CDR1 LGHDT and CDR2 YNNKEL (reference sequence). Here the CDR3 reads CASSQGQGIDNEQFF. CDR3 bases: TGTGCCAGCAGCCAGGGACAGGGAATAGACAATGAGCAGTTCTTC.